These T cell receptor beta chains were read from a single sample in a study of T cell responses to AZD1222 COVID-19 vaccine. The data were produced by immunoSEQ multiplex PCR, yet TCRdb's version contains in-frame clones alone and is incomplete. The data contain just under 90,000 clones, roughly 90% of them seen just once; the ten biggest clones take up 4.5% to 6%. The material sequenced was peripheral blood, taken on day 0 of AZD1222 vaccination. Receptors were obtained from an adult in good health. Both conserved end residues are part of each CDR3. The D gene is left open where the match is weak. For some rows the clone size is stated as once, few or many, or as a class when expanded; others skip it.

clone_size j_call d_call v_call cdr3_nt cdr3_aa
NA TRBJ2-7 TRBD2 TRBV27 TGTGCCAGCAGTTTCCGGCTAGCGGGAGCGTACGAGCAGTACTTC CASSFRLAGAYEQYF
once TRBJ2-3 TRBD2 TRBV28 TGTGCCAGCAGTTTTCAGGGAGGGGATACGCAGTATTTT CASSFQGGDTQYF
NA TRBJ1-6 NA TRBV3-1/TRBV3-2 TGTGCCAGCAGCCGAACGGACAGCCCTAATTCACCCCTCCACTTT CASSRTDSPNSPLHF
NA TRBJ2-7 NA TRBV6-2/TRBV6-3 TGTGCCAGCAGTCTGCTGGCGAACTACGAGCAGTACTTC CASSLLANYEQYF
once TRBJ1-2 NA TRBV6-5 TGTGCCAGCAGTTACAAGGGAACCGGTCTTGGCTACACCTTC CASSYKGTGLGYTF
few TRBJ2-1 TRBD2 TRBV2 TGTGCCAGCAGTGGAGGGACTAGCGTATACAATGAGCAGTTCTTC CASSGGTSVYNEQFF
NA TRBJ2-1 TRBD2 TRBV10-3 TGTGCCATCAAAAAAAGAGTAGCGGGAGGCTCCTACAATGAGCAGTTCTTC CAIKKRVAGGSYNEQFF
NA TRBJ2-2 NA TRBV3-1/TRBV3-2 TGTGCCAGCAGCCTCTTAGCCGGGGAGCTGTTTTTT CASSLLAGELFF
NA TRBJ2-5 TRBD2 TRBV9 TGTGCCAGCAGCGTCACATCGGGACTAGGGTCTCAAGAGACCCAGTACTTC CASSVTSGLGSQETQYF
NA TRBJ1-2 TRBD1 TRBV5-4 TGTGCCAGCAGCTCTAGGACAGGGGGCGACTATGGCTACACCTTC CASSSRTGGDYGYTF
NA TRBJ1-5 NA TRBV5-1 TGCGCCAGCAGCTTGGAAGGCACGGATGATCAGCCCCAGCATTTT CASSLEGTDDQPQHF
NA TRBJ2-7 TRBD1 TRBV7-6 TGTGCCAGCAGCTTTGGGACAGGGGCGAGGGAGCAGTACTTC CASSFGTGAREQYF
NA TRBJ1-5 TRBD1 TRBV7-2 TGTGCCAGCAGCCTGGACAGGGTGGGTCAGCCCCAGCATTTT CASSLDRVGQPQHF
once TRBJ2-7 NA TRBV15 TGTGCCACCAGCAGATCCGCTGGACAACTATTCTACGAGCAGTACTTC CATSRSAGQLFYEQYF
NA TRBJ1-2 NA TRBV27 TGTGCCAGCAGTGGGGATAACAATCACTATGGCTACACCTTC CASSGDNNHYGYTF
NA TRBJ2-1 NA TRBV7-8 TGTGCCAGCAGCCCCGATTGGGACTCCTACAATGAGCAGTTCTTC CASSPDWDSYNEQFF